This T cell receptor beta chain was sequenced during a study of T cell responses to AZD1222 COVID-19 vaccine. Worth noting for this clone: Its target is unknown.

Study results and caveats: Dominant CD4 TCR responses targeted spike regions 160-218 and 743-854.

This table comes from immunoSEQ multiplex PCR, and its TCRdb copy is limited to in-frame clones, with some not included. The sample lists over 130,000 clones, roughly 90% occurring once. The sequence came from an adult who received the AZD1222 COVID-19 vaccine. The sample here was peripheral blood, taken 28 days after the second AZD1222 dose.

The CDR3 spells CSVEPGQGGDGYTF. Here the CDR3 DNA reads TGCAGCGTCGAACCTGGACAGGGGGGAGATGGCTACACCTTC. The chain combines TRBV29-1 with TRBJ1-2; TRBD1 aligns across 10 bases. V shed 6 bases, J shed 6 bases, and the junction held 10 bases outside the gene matches. Germline lookup yields CDR1 SQVTM and CDR2 ANQGSEA. There are 14 residues in the CDR3.